This T cell receptor (beta chain) was identified during a study of CD8 T cells in Susac syndrome. Study results and limitations: The study acknowledged a relatively small number of individuals in its TCR sequencing and HLA analysis.

V was trimmed by 5 bases and J by 5 bases, leaving 21 bases between them. Germline loops: CDR1 DFQATT, CDR2 SNEGSKA (reference sequence). This CDR3 spans 15 amino acids. RNA amounts of roughly 0.5 to 1 ug underwent reverse transcription with random hexamers. The authors amplified TCR beta CDR3 across 54 Vbeta and 13 Jbeta using immunoSEQ multiplex PCR. TCRdb fed the immunoSEQ multiplex PCR reads into MiXCR, producing one record per CDR3 protein. This sample has around 300,000 distinct CDR3 sequences, with approximately 85% found just once. Comments on this clonotype: What it binds is not known.

The clonotype comes from a human donor with multiple sclerosis. Sequencing was carried out using CD8+ T cells from PBMCs. The chain links TRBV20-1 to TRBJ1-2; D gene ambiguous. CDR3 sequence (DNA): TGCAGTGCTCGGGCGGTGAACGTAGAAAAATATGGCTACACCTTC. Protein: CSARAVNVEKYGYTF.